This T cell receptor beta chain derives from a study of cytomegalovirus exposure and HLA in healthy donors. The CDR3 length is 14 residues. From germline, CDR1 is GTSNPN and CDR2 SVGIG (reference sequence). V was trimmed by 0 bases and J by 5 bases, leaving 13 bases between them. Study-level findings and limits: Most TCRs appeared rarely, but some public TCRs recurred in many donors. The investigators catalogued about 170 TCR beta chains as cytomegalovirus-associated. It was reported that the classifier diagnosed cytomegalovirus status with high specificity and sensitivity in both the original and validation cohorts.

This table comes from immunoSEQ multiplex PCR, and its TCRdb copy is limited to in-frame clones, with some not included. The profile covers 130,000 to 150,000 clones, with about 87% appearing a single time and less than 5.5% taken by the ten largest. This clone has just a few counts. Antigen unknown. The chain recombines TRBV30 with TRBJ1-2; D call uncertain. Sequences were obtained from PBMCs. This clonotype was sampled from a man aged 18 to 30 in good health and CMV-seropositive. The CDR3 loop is CAWSVERYGYGYTF. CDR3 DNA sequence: TGTGCCTGGAGTGTAGAACGGTACGGGTATGGCTACACCTTC.